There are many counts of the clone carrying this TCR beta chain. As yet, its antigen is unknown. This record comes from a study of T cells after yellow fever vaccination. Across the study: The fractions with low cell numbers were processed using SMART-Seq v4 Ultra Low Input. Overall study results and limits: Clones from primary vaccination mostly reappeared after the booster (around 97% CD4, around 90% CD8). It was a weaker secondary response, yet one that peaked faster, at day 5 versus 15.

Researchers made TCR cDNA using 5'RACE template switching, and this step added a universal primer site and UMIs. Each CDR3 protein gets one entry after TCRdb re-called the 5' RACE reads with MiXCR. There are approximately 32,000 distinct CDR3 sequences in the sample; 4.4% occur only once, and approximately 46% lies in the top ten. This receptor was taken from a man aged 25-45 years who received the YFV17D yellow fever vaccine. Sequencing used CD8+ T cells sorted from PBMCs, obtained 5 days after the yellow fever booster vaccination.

Written as DNA, the CDR3 is TGCGCCAGCAGCCAAGTGGAGGGTAGCGGGTACAATGAGCAGTTCTTC. Translating it yields CASSQVEGSGYNEQFF. The rearrangement links TRBV4-3 to TRBJ2-1; 7 nucleotides match TRBD2. This CDR3 contains 16 residues. J lost 4 bases, V lost 1 base, and 7 bases had no gene match. CDR1 is LGHNA and CDR2 is YSLEER in the germline V gene.